This entry features one TCR beta chain sequence. The target antigen is unknown. The sample belongs to a study of cytomegalovirus exposure and HLA in healthy donors. Broader study findings: Later analysis associated a missense DCLRE1C variant with TCR beta V- and J-gene trimming. Data from an earlier analysis indicated that most TCR beta V segments were productive either about 90% or about 30% of the time.

The V gene's germline CDR1 is SGHRS and CDR2 YFSETQ. V lost 2 bases to trimming and J lost 8 bases, with 5 bases between them. This CDR3 contains 12 residues. Primers included in the PCR were 60 Vbeta and 13 Jbeta primers. Only in-frame clones appear in the TCRdb table, and some are missing; sequencing was by immunoSEQ multiplex PCR. The data show around 100,000 clones, nearly 80% seen once. Donors counted as nominally healthy when sampled, yet unrecorded immune exposures were likely. The sample comprised PBMCs. This chain joins TRBV5-1 and TRBJ1-6; D not certain. The receptor's source is a middle-aged woman in good health and CMV-seropositive. This chain's CDR3 is CASSLGDSPLHF. The DNA for the CDR3 is TGCGCCAGCAGCTTAGGAGATTCACCCCTCCACTTT.